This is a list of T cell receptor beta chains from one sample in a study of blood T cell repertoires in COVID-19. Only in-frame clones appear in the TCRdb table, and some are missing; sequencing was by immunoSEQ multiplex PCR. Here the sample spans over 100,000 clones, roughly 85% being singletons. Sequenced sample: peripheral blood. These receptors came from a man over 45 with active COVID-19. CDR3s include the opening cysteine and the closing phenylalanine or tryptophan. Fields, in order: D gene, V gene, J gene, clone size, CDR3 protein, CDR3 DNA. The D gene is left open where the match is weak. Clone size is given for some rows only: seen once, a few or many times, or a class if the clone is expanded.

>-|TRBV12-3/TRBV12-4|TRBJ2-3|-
CASSSGATQYF
TGTGCCAGCAGTTCAGGGGCCACGCAGTATTTT
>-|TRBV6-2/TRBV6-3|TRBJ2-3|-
CASSYTRSLRTSTDTQYF
TGTGCCAGCAGTTACACACGATCCCTTAGGACTAGCACAGATACGCAGTATTTT
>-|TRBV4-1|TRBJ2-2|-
CASSHPKTGELFF
TGCGCCAGCAGCCACCCCAAAACCGGGGAGCTGTTTTTT
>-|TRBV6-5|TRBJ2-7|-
CASSNAGFRGEQYF
TGTGCCAGCAGTAACGCAGGGTTTCGTGGGGAGCAGTACTTC
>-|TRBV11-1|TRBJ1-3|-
CASSSRQSSGNTIYF
TGTGCCAGCAGCTCACGACAGAGCTCTGGAAACACCATATATTTT
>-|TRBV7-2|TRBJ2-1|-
CASSPDLGTRPYNEQFF
TGTGCCAGCAGCCCCGATCTCGGGACAAGACCTTACAATGAGCAGTTCTTC
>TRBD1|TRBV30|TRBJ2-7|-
CAWMRTGGPYEQYF
TGTGCCTGGATGCGGACAGGGGGCCCCTACGAGCAGTACTTC
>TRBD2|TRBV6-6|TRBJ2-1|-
CASSPSGGADRSSYNEQFF
TGTGCCAGCAGTCCTAGCGGGGGCGCCGACCGAAGCTCCTACAATGAGCAGTTCTTC
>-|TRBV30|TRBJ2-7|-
CAWSVLRDYEQYF
TGTGCCTGGAGTGTATTGAGGGACTACGAGCAGTACTTC
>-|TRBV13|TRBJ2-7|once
CASSLRGRSYEQYF
TGTGCCAGCAGCTTGCGGGGCCGCTCCTACGAGCAGTACTTC
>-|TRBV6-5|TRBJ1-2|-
CASTTVRGNGYTF
TGTGCCAGCACCACCGTGAGGGGGAATGGCTACACCTTC
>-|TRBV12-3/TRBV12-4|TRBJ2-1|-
CASSLGKGVEQFF
TGTGCCAGCAGTTTAGGGAAGGGGGTAGAGCAGTTCTTC
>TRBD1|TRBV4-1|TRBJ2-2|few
CASSLRTGSTGELFF
TGCGCCAGCAGCCTTAGGACAGGGTCCACCGGGGAGCTGTTTTTT
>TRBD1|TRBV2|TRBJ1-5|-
CASSEKDRGIQPQHF
TGTGCCAGCAGTGAGAAGGACAGGGGGATTCAGCCCCAGCATTTT
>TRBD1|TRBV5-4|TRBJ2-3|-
CASSFQGARTDTQYF
TGTGCCAGCAGCTTTCAGGGGGCGAGGACAGATACGCAGTATTTT
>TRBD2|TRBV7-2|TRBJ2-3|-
CASSGLAGYTDTQYF
TGTGCCAGCAGCGGGCTAGCGGGGTACACAGATACGCAGTATTTT
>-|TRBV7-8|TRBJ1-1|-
CASSPAGRAEAFF
TGTGCCAGCAGTCCCGCGGGCCGGGCAGAAGCTTTCTTT